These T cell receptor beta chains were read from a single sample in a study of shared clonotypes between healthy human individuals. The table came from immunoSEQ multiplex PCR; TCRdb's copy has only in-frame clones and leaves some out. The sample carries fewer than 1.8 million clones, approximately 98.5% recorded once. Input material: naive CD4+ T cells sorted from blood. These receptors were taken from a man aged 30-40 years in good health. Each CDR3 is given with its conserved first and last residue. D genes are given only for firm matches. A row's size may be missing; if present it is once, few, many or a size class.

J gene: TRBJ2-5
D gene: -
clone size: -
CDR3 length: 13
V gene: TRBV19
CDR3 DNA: TGTGCCAGTACCCACGGAGGCGGGGAGACCCAGTACTTC
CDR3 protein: CASTHGGGETQYF

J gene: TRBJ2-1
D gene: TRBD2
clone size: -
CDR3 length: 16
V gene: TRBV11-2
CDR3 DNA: TGTGCCAGCAGCTTCGGACTAGCGGGGTCCTACAATGAGCAGTTCTTC
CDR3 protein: CASSFGLAGSYNEQFF

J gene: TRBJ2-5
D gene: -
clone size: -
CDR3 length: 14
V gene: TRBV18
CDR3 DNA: TGTGCCAGCTCACCACTAGCGGTCCAAGAGACCCAGTACTTC
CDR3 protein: CASSPLAVQETQYF

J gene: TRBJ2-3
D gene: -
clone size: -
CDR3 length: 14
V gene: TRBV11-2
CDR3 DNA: TGTGCCAGCAGCCTCGAAGTGCTGACAGATACGCAGTATTTT
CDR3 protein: CASSLEVLTDTQYF

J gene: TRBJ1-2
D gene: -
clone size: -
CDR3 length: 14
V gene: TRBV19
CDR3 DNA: TGTGCCAGTACCCCCGGCAACAATAACTATGGCTACACCTTC
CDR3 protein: CASTPGNNNYGYTF

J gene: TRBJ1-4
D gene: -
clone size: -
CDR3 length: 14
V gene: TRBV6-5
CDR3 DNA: TGTGCCAGCAGTTTGGGTGCAACTAATGAAAAACTGTTTTTT
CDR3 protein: CASSLGATNEKLFF

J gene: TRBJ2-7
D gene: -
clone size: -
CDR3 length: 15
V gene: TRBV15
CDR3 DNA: TGTGCCACCAGCAGAGCACCACGTCTACTCTACGAGCAGTACTTC
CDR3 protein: CATSRAPRLLYEQYF

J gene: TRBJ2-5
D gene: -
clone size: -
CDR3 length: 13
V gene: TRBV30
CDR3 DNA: TGTGCCTGGAGTATCGGGACTCAAGAGACCCAGTACTTC
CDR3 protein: CAWSIGTQETQYF

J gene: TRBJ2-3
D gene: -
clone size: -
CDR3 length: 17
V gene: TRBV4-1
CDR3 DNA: TGCGCCAGCAGCCAAGGATTCGGCCGGAAAAGCACAGATACGCAGTATTTT
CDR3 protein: CASSQGFGRKSTDTQYF

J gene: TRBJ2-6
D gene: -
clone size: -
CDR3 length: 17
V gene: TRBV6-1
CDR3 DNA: TGTGCCAGCAGTGATACGGGACGAACCTCTGGGGCCAACGTCCTGACTTTC
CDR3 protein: CASSDTGRTSGANVLTF

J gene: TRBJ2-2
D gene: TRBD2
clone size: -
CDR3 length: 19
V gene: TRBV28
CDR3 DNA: TGTGCCAGCAGACGAAGACTAGCGGGAGGACGGGGGAGCACCGGGGAGCTGTTTTTT
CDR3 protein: CASRRRLAGGRGSTGELFF

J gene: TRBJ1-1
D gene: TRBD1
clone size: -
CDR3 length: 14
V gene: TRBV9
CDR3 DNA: TGTGCCAGCAGCGTTAGGACAGGGGGCACTGAAGCTTTCTTT
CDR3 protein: CASSVRTGGTEAFF

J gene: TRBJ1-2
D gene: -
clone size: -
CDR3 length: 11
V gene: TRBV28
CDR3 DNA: TGTGCCAGCAGTTTAATGGACGGCTACACCTTC
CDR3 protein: CASSLMDGYTF

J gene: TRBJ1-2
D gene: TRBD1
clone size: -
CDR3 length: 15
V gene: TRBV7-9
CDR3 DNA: TGTGCCAGCAGCACCCTACAGGGGTTTAACTATGGCTACACCTTC
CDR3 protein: CASSTLQGFNYGYTF

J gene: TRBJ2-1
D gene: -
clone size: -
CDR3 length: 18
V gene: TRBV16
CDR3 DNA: TGTGCCAGCAGCCAACCGGGACTCCTAGTGAGGCATTACAATGAGCAGTTCTTC
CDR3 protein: CASSQPGLLVRHYNEQFF

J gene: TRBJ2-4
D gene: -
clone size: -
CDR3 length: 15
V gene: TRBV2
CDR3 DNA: TGTGCCAGCAGTGTGGCGGGGAAAGCCAAAAACATTCAGTACTTC
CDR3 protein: CASSVAGKAKNIQYF

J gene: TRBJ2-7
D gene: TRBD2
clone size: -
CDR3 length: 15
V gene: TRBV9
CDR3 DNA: TGTGCCAGCAGTGTGGGCAGCGGGAGTGTGGGAGAGCAGTACTTC
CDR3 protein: CASSVGSGSVGEQYF

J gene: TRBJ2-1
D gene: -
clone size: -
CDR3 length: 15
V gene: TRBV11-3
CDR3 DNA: TGTGCCAGCAGCTTAGGGCGGTTAGTCGGCAATGAGCAGTTCTTC
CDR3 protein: CASSLGRLVGNEQFF

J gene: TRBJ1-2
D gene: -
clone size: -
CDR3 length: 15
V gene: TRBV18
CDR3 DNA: TGTGCCAGCTCACCCACGGTCGGCGGACCCTATGGCTACACCTTC
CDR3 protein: CASSPTVGGPYGYTF

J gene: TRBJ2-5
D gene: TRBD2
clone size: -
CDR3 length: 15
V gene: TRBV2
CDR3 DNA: TGTGCCAGCAGTGAAGCGGCGGGAGGGCTGGAGACCCAGTACTTC
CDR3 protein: CASSEAAGGLETQYF

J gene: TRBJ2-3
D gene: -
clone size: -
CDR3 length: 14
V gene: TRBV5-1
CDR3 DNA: TGCGCCAGCGGCGGGAACGGGCGGGCAGATACGCAGTATTTT
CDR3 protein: CASGGNGRADTQYF

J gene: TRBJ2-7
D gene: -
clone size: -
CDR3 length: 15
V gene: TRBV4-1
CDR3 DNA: TGCGCCAGCAGCCTATCTTTCGGGCCGAGCTACGAGCAGTACTTC
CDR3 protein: CASSLSFGPSYEQYF

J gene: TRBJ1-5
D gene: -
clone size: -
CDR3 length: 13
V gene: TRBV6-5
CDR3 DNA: TGTGCCAGCACGGACGGGTGGGGACAGCCCCAGCATTTT
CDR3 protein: CASTDGWGQPQHF

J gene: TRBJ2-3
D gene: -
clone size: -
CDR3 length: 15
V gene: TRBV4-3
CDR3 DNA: TGCGCCAGCAGCCAAGATCCCCTCGCCCAGAATACGCAGTATTTT
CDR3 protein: CASSQDPLAQNTQYF

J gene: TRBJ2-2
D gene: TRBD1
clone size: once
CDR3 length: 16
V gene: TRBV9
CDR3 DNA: TGTGCCAGCAGCGTAACGACAGGGGCGAACACCGGGGAGCTGTTTTTT
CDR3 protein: CASSVTTGANTGELFF

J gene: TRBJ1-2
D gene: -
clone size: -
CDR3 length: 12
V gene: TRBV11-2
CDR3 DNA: TGTGCCAGCAGCCAGCTGAACTATGGCTACACCTTC
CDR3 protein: CASSQLNYGYTF

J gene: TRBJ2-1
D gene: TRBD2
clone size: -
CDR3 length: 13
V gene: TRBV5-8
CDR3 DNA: TGTGCCAGCATCAATAGCGGGAGGGGTGAGCAGTTCTTC
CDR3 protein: CASINSGRGEQFF

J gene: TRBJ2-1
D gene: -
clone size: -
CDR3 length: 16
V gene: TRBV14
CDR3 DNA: TGTGCCAGCAGCCAAGATATGACAAGCCGTTACAATGAGCAGTTCTTC
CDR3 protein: CASSQDMTSRYNEQFF

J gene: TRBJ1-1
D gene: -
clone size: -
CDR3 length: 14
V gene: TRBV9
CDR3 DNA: TGTGCCAGCAGCCCCCAGACAATGAACACTGAAGCTTTCTTT
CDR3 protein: CASSPQTMNTEAFF

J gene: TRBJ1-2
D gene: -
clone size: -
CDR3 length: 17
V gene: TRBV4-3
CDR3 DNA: TGCGCCAGCAGCCAAGAGAGCCCGGGTTTAACCAGCTCCGGCTACACCTTC
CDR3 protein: CASSQESPGLTSSGYTF

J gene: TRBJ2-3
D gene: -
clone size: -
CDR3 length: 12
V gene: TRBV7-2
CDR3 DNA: TGTGCCAGCAGGTTTAACACAGATACGCAGTATTTT
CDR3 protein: CASRFNTDTQYF

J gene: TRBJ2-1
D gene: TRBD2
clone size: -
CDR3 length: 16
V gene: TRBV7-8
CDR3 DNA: TGTGCCAGCACTCGGGGTAGCGGGAGCTCCTACAATGAGCAGTTCTTC
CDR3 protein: CASTRGSGSSYNEQFF

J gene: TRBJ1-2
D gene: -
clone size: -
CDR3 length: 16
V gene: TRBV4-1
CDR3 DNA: TGCGCCAGCAGCCGCCGAAACGGACAGACAACAGGTGGCTACACCTTC
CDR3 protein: CASSRRNGQTTGGYTF

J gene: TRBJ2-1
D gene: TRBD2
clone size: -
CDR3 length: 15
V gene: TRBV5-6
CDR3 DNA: TGTGCCAGCAGCCTCAGGACTAGCGGGAGGAATGAGCAGTTCTTC
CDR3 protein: CASSLRTSGRNEQFF

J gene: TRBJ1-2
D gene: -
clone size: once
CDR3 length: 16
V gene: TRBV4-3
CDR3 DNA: TGCGCCAGCAGCCGCGACGCCTTGGGGGGCGGATTTGGCTACACCTTC
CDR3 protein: CASSRDALGGGFGYTF

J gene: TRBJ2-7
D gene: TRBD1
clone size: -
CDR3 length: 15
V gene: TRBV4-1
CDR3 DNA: TGCGCCAGCAGCCACACAGGGACAGGCAACTACGAGCAGTACTTC
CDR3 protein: CASSHTGTGNYEQYF

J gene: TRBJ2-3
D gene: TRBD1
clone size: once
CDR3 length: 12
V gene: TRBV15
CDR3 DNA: TGTGCCACCTCTACTCAGGGGGTTAGATCGTATTTT
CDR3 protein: CATSTQGVRSYF